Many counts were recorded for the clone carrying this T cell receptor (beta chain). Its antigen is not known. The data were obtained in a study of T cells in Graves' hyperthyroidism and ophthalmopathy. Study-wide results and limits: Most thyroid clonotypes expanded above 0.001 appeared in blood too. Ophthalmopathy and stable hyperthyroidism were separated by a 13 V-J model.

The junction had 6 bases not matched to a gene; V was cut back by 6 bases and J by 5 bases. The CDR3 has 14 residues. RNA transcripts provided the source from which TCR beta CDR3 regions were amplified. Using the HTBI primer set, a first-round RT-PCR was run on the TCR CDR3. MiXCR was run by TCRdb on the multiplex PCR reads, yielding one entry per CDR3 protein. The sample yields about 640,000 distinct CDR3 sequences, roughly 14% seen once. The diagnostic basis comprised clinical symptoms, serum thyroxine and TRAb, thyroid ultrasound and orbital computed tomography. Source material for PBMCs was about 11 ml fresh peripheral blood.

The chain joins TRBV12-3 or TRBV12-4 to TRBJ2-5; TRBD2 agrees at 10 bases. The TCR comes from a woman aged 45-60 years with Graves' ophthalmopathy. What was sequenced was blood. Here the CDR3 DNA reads TGTGCCAGCAGACTAGCGGGACCTGGGGAGACCCAGTACTTC. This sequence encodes CASRLAGPGETQYF.